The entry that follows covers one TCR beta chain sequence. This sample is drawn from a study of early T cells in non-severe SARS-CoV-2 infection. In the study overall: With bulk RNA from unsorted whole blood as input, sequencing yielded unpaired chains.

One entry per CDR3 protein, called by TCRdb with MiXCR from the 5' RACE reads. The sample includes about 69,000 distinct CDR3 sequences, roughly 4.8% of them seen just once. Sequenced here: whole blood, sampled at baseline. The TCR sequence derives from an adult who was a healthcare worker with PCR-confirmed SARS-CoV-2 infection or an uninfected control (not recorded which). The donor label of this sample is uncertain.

The CDR3 DNA reads TGTGCCAGCAGCTCAGACCCGGGGACTGAAGCTTTCTTT. It translates to CASSSDPGTEAFF. J is TRBJ1-1 and V is TRBV7-2; D unclear. CDR1 SGHTA and CDR2 FQGNSA come from the germline V gene. The V end was cut by 4 bases, the J end by 5 bases, with 11 bases between. This CDR3 contains 13 residues.